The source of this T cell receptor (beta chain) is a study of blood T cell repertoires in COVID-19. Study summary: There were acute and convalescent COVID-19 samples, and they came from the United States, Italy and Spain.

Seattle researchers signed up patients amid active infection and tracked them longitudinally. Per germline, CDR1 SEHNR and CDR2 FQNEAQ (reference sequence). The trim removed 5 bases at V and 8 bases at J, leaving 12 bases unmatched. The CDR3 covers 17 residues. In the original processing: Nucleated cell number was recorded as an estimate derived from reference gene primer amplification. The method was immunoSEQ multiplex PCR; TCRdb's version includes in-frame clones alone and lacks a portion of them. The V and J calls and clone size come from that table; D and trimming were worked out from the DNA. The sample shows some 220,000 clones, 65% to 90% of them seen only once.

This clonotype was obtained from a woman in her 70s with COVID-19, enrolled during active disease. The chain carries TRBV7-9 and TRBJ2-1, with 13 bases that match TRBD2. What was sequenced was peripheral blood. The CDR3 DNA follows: TGTGCCAGCAGCCCTCGGACTAGCGGGAGTGGGTGGTATGAGCAGTTCTTC. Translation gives CASSPRTSGSGWYEQFF.